The T cell receptor beta chain described here comes from a study of blood T cell repertoires in COVID-19. The overall study: Researchers got acute and convalescent COVID-19 samples from the United States, Italy and Spain. T cells, B-cell-depleted T cells, or PBMCs supplied cDNA or gDNA.

Original methodology: Amplification of reference gene primers was used by the study to estimate nucleated cell counts. Assay: immunoSEQ multiplex PCR; the TCRdb copy retains only in-frame clones and omits some. The V and J calls and clone size were taken over from that table, and D and trimming were inferred from the DNA. This sample has under 350,000 clones, with roughly 80% found just once. This CDR3 comprises 13 residues. Trimming removed 5 bases at V and 9 bases at J, with 15 bases between. The chain links TRBV12-3 or TRBV12-4 to TRBJ2-3; tentative D call: TRBD2 (5 bases). The source is a man aged 60 to 75 who had recovered from COVID-19. The specimen sequenced was peripheral blood. The CDR3 reads CASSSSPERTQYF. The CDR3 coding sequence is TGTGCCAGCAGTAGCTCCCCGGAGCGGACGCAGTATTTT.